The clone carrying this TCR beta chain came up a few times. Clones were sequenced by immunoSEQ multiplex PCR, and TCRdb holds only the in-frame ones, with some missing. The data hold roughly 95,000 clones, with around 80% observed a single time. These data are taken from a study of blood T cell repertoires in COVID-19. Overall study: The cDNA or gDNA used as material had been derived from T cells, B-cell-depleted T cells, or PBMCs.

Trimming left V 4 bases short and J 6 bases short, with 11 bases between. Germline CDR1 reads SGHKS; CDR2 reads YYEKEE (reference sequence). The CDR3 spans 13 residues. V usage is TRBV5-5 and J usage is TRBJ1-3; tentatively, D is TRBD1 (6 bases). The receptor's source is a human donor in a cohort sampled during active COVID-19. The sequencing input was peripheral blood. The CDR3 bases are TGTGCCAGCAGCCCTGGGACAATAAACACCATATATTTT. Protein: CASSPGTINTIYF.